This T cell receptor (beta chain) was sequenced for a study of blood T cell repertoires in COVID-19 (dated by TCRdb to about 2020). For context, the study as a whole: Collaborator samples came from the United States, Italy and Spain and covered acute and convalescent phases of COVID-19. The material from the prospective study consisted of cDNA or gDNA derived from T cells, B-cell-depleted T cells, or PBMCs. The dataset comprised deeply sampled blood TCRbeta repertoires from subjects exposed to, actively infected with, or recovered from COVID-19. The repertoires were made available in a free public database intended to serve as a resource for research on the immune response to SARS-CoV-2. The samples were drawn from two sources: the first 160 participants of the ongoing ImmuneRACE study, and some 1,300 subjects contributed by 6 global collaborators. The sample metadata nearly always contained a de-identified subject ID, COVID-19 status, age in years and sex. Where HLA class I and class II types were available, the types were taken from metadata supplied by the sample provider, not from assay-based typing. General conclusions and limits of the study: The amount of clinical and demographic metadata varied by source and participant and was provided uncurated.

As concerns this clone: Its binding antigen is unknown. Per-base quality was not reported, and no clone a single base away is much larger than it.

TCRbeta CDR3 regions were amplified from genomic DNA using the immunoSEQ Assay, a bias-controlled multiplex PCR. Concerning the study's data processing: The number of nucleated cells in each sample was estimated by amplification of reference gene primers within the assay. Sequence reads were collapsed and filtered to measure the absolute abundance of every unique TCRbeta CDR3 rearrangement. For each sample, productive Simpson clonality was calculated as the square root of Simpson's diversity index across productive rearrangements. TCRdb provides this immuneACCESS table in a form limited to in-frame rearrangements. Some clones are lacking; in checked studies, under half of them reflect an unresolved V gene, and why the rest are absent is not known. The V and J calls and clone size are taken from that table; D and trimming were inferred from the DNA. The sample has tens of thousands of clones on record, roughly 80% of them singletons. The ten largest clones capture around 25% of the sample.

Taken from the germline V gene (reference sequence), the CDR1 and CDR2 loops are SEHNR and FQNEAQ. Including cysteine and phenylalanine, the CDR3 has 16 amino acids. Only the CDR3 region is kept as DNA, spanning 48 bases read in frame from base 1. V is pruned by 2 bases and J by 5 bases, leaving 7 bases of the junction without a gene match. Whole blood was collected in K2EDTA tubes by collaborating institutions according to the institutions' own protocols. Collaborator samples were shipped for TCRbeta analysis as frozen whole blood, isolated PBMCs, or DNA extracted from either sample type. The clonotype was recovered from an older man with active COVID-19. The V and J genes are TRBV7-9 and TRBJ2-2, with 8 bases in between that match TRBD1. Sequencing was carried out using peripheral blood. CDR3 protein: CASSLPDRVWTGELFF. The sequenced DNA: TGTGCCAGCAGCTTACCGGACAGGGTATGGACCGGGGAGCTGTTTTTT.